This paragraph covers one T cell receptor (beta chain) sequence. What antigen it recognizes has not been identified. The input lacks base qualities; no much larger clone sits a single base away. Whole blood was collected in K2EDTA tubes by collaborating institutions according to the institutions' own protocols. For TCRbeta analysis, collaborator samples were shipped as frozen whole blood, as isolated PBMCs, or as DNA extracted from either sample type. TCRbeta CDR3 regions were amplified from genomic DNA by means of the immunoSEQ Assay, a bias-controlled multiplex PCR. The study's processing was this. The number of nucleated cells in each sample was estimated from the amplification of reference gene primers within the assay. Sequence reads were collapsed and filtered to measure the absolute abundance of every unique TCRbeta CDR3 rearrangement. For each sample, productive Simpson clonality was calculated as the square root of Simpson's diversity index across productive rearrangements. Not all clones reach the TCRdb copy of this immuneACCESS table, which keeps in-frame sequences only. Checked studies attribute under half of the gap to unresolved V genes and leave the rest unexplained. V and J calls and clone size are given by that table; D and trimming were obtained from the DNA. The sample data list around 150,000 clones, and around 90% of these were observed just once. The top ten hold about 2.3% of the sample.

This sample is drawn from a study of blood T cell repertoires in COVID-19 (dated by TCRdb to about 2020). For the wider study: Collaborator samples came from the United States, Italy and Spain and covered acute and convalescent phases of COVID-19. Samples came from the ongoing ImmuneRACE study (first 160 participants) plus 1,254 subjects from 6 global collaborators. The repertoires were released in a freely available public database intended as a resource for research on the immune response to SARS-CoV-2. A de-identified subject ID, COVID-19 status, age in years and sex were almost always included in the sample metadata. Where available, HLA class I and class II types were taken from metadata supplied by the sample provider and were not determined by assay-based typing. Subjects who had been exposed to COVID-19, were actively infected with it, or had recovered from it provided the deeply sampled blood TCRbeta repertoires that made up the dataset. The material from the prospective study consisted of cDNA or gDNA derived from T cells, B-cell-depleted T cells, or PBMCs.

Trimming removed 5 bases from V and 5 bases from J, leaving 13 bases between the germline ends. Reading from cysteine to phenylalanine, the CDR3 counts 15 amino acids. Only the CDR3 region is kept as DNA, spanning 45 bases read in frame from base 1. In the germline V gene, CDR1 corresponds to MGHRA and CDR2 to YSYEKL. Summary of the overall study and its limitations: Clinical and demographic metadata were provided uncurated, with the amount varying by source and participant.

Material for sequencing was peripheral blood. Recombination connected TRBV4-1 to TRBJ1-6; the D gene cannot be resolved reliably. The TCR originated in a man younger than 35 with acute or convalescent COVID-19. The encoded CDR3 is CASSANPADNSPLHF. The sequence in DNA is TGCGCCAGCAGCGCAAACCCAGCGGATAATTCACCCCTCCACTTT.